The 6 T cell receptor beta chains listed next were all sequenced from one sample in a study of cytomegalovirus exposure and HLA in healthy donors. Sequencing was performed with immunoSEQ multiplex PCR; in TCRdb, only in-frame clones are kept and a portion is missing. The sample yields 150,000 or so clones, 89% seen once. Sequenced input: PBMCs. The source is a woman aged 18 to 35 in good health and CMV-seropositive.

V gene TRBV12-5 combines with J gene TRBJ2-7; the match to TRBD2 covers 13 bases. Germline-derived CDR1 and CDR2 are LGHNT and FRNRAP. The V segment lost 5 bases and the J segment 3 bases; nucleotides outside the gene matches: 7. This CDR3 has 16 residues. CDR3 coding DNA: TGTGCTAGTGGTCAGACTAGCGGGGGGCCCCGCTACGAGCAGTACTTC. Amino acid sequence: CASGQTSGGPRYEQYF.

This chain links TRBV7-9 with TRBJ1-1, with TRBD1 matching 8 bases. Germline V gene sequence: CDR1 SEHNR, CDR2 FQNEAQ (reference sequence). The V gene end was trimmed by 10 bases and the J gene end by 1 base; junction bases not matched to a gene: 8. This CDR3 is built from 14 residues. CDR3 nucleotide sequence: TGTGCCACCCGTCCCGGGACAGGGAACACTGAAGCTTTCTTT. Translation gives CATRPGTGNTEAFF.

The chain combines TRBV7-9 with TRBJ2-7, with 10 nucleotides matching TRBD1. Germline lookup yields CDR1 SEHNR and CDR2 FQNEAQ (reference sequence). With V trimmed by 5 bases and J by 4 bases, 5 bases remained unmatched. The CDR3 runs 14 residues. The CDR3 is CASSRDRGLYEQYF. CDR3 sequence (DNA): TGTGCCAGCAGCCGGGACAGGGGCCTTTACGAGCAGTACTTC.

The V call is TRBV7-8, the J call TRBJ1-6; TRBD1 aligns across 7 bases. V was clipped by 4 bases and J by 7 bases; unmatched bases: 10. Germline CDR1 and CDR2: SGHVS and FQNEAQ. CDR3 size: 16 residues. The CDR3 bases are TGTGCCAGCAGCTCGGGACAGCCCGCCATGAATTCACCCCTCCACTTT. Translating gives CASSSGQPAMNSPLHF.

The rearrangement uses TRBV6-5 and TRBJ1-6, with a tentative D call TRBD1 (5 bases). V shed 2 bases and J shed 8 bases, with 16 bases lying between them. The CDR3 extends over 16 amino acids. Looked up from germline, CDR1 is MNHEY and CDR2 is SVGAGI. CDR3 in DNA: TGTGCCAGCAGTTACGGTCTCGGCAGGGTGTATTCACCCCTCCACTTT. Protein sequence: CASSYGLGRVYSPLHF.

The chain couples TRBV27 to TRBJ2-2, with TRBD2 matching over 11 bases. The V segment lost 4 bases and the J segment 5 bases; nucleotides outside the gene matches: 0. The CDR3 consists of 14 residues. Germline V lookup: CDR1 MNHEY, CDR2 SMNVEV (reference sequence). The CDR3 spells CASSSSGGTGELFF. The DNA of the CDR3 is TGTGCCAGCAGTTCTAGCGGGGGGACCGGGGAGCTGTTTTTT.